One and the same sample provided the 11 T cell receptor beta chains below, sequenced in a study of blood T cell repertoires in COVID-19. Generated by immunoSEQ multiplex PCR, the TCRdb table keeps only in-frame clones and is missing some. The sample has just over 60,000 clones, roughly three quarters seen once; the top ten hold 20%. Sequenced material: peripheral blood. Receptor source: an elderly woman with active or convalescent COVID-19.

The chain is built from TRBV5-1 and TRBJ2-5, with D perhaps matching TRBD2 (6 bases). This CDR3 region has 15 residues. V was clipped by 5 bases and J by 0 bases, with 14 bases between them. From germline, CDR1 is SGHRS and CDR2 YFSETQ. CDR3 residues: CASRGRAGNQETQYF. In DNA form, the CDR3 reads TGCGCCAGCAGAGGGCGGGCGGGGAACCAAGAGACCCAGTACTTC.

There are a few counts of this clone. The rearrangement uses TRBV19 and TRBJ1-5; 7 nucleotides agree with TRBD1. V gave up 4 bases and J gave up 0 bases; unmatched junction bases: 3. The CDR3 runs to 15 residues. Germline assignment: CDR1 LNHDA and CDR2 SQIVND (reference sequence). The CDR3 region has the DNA TGTGCCAGTAGTACCCCAGGGGGTAGCAATCAGCCCCAGCATTTT. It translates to CASSTPGGSNQPQHF.

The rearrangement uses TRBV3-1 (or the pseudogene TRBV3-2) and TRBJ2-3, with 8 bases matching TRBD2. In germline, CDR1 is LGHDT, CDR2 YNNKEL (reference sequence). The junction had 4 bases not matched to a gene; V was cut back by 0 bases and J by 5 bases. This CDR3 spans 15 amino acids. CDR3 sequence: CASSQDTGGGDTQYF. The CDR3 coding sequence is TGTGCCAGCAGCCAAGATACGGGGGGGGGAGATACGCAGTATTTT.

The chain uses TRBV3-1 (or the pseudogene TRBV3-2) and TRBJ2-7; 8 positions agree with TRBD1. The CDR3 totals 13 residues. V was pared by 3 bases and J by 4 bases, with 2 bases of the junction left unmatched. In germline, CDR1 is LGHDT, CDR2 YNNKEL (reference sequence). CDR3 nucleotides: TGTGCCAGCAGCCAGGACAGGGAATACGAGCAGTACTTC. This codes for CASSQDREYEQYF.

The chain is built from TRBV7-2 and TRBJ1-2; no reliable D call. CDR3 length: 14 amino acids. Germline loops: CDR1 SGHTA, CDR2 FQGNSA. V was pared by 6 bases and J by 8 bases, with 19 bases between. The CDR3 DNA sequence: TGTGCCAGCAGACCTTCCCAGGCAGAGGGAGGCTACACCTTC. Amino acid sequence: CASRPSQAEGGYTF.

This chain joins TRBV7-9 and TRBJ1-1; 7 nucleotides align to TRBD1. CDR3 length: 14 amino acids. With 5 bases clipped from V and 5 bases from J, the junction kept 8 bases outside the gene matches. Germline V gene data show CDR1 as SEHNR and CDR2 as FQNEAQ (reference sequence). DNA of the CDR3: TGTGCCAGCAGCCGTTCGACAGGGTTAACTGAAGCTTTCTTT. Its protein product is CASSRSTGLTEAFF.

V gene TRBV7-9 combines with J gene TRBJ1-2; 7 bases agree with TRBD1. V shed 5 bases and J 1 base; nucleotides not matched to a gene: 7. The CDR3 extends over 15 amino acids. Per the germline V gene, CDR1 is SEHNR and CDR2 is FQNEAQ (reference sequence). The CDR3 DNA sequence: TGTGCCAGCAGCAAGGGGACAGACAGTAACTATGGCTACACCTTC. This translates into CASSKGTDSNYGYTF. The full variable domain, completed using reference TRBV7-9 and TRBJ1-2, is DTGVSQNPRHKITKRGQNVTFRCDPISEHNRLYWYRQTLGQGPEFLTYFQNEAQLEKSRLLSDRFSAERPKGSFSTLEIQRTEQGDSAMYLCASSKGTDSNYGYTFGSGTRLTVV.

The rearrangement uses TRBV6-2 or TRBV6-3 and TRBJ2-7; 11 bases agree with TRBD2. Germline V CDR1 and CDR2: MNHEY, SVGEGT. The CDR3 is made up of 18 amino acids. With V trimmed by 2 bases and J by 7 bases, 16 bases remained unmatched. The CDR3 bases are TGTGCCAGCAGTTACCCCCTCGCTAGCGGGGGGACTGATGATGAGCAGTACTTC. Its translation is CASSYPLASGGTDDEQYF.

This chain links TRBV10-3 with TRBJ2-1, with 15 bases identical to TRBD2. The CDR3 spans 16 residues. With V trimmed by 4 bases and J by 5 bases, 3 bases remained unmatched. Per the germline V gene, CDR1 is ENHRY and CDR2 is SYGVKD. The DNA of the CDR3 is TGTGCCATCAGTGCGGGGACTAGCGGGGGGCACAATGAGCAGTTCTTC. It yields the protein CAISAGTSGGHNEQFF.

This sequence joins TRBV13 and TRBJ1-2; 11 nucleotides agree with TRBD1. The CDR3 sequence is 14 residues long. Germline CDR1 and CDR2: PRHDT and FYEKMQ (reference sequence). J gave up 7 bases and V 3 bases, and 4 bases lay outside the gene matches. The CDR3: CASSLDRGRRGYTF. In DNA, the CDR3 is TGTGCCAGCAGCTTGGACAGGGGGCGTCGTGGCTACACCTTC.

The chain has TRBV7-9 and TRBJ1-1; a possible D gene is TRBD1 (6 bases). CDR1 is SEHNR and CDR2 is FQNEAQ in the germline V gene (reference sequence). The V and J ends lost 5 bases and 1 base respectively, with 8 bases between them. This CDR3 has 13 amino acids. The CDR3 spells CASSETGNTEAFF. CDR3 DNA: TGTGCCAGCAGCGAGACAGGGAACACTGAAGCTTTCTTT.